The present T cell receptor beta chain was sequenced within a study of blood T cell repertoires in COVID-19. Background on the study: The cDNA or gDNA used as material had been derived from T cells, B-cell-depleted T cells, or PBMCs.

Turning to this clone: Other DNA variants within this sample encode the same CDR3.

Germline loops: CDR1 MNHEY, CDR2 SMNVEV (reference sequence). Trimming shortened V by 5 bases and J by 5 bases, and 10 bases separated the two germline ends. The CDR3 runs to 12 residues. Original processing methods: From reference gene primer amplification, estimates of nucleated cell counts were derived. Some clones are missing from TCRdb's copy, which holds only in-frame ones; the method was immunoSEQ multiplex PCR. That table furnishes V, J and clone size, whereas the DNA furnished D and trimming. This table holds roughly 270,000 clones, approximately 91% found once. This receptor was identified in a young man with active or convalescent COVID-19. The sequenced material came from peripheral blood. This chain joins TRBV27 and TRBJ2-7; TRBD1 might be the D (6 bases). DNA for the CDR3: TGTGCCAGCAGTCTACAGGGCCACGAGCAGTACTTC. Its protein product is CASSLQGHEQYF.